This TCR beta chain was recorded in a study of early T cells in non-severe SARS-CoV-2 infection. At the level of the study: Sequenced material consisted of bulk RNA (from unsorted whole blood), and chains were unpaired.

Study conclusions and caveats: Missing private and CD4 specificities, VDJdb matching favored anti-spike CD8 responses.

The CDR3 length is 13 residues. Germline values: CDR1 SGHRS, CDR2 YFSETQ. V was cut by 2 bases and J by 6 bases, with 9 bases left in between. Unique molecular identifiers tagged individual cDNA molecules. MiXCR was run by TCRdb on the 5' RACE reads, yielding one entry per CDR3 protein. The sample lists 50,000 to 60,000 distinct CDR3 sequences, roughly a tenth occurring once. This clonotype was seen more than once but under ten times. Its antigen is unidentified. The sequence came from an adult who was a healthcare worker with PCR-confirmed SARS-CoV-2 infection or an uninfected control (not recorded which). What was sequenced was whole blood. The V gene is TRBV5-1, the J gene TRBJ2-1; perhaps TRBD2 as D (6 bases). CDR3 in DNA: TGCGCCAGCAGCTTAGGACTACTCAATGAGCAGTTCTTC. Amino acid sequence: CASSLGLLNEQFF.